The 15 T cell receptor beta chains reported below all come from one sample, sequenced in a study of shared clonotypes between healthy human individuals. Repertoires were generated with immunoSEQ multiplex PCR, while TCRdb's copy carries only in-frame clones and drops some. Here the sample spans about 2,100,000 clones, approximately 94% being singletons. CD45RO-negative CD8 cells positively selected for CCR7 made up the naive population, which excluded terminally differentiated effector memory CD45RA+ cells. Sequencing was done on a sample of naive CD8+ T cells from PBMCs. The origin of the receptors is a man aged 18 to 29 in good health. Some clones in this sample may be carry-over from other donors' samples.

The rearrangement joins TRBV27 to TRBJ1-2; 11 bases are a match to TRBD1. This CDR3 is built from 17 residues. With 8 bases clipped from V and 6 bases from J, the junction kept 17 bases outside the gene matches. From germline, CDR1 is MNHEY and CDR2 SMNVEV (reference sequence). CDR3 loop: CASGLWTGGERSNGYTF. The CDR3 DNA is TGTGCCAGCGGATTATGGACAGGGGGCGAGAGGTCCAATGGCTACACCTTC.

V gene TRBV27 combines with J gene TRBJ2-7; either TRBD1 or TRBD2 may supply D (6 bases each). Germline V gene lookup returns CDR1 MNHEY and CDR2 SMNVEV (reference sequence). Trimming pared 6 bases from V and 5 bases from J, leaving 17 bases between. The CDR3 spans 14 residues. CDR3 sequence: CASSAYREVDEQYF. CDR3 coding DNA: TGTGCCAGCAGCGCATACAGGGAGGTTGACGAGCAGTACTTC.

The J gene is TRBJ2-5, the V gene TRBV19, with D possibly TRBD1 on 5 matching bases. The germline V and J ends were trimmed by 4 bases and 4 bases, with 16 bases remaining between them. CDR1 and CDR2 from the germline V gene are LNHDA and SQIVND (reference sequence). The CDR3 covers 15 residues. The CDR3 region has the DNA TGTGCCAGTAGTAGCCGGACGGCTAGGGGAGAGACCCAGTACTTC. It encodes CASSSRTARGETQYF. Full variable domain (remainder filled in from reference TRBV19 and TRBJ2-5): DGGITQSPKYLFRKEGQNVTLSCEQNLNHDAMYWYRQDPGQGLRLIYYSQIVNDFQKGDIAEGYSVSREKKESFPLTVTSAQKNPTAFYLCASSSRTARGETQYFGPGTRLLVL.

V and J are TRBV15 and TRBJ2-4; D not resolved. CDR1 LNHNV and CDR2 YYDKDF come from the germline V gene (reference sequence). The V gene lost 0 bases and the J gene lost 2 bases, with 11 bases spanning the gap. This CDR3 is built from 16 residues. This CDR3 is CATSRDSGFPKNIQYF. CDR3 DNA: TGTGCCACCAGCAGAGATAGTGGGTTTCCCAAAAACATTCAGTACTTC.

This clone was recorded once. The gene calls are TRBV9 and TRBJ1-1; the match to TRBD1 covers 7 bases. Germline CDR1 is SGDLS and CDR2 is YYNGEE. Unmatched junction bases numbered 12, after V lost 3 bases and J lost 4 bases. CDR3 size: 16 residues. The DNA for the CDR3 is TGTGCCAGCAGCGCGGAGACAGGGTTGGCCAGCACTGAAGCTTTCTTT. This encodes CASSAETGLASTEAFF.

CDR3 sequence (DNA): TGTGCCAGCAGCCCCCAGGGAGGGAAGTCATACAATGAGCAGTTCTTC. This translates into CASSPQGGKSYNEQFF. The chain couples TRBV7-9 to TRBJ2-1; 7 bases are shared with TRBD2. The CDR3 runs to 16 residues. CDR1 is SEHNR, CDR2 FQNEAQ, per germline (reference sequence). J lost 4 bases, V lost 5 bases, and 11 bases had no gene match. Drawing the rest from reference TRBV7-9 and TRBJ2-1, the complete variable domain is DTGVSQNPRHKITKRGQNVTFRCDPISEHNRLYWYRQTLGQGPEFLTYFQNEAQLEKSRLLSDRFSAERPKGSFSTLEIQRTEQGDSAMYLCASSPQGGKSYNEQFFGPGTRLTVL.

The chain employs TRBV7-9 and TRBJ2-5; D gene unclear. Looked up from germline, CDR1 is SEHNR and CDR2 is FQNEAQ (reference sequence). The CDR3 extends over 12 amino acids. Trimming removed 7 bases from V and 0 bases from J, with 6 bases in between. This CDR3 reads CASTDYQETQYF. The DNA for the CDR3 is TGTGCCAGCACCGACTACCAAGAGACCCAGTACTTC.

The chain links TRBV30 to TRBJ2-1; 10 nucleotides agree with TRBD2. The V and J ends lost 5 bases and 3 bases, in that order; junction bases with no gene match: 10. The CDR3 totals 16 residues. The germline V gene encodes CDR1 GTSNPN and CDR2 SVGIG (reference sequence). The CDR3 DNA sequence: TGTGCCTGGGATACCCGAGCGGGAGGGTACTACAATGAGCAGTTCTTC. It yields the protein CAWDTRAGGYYNEQFF.

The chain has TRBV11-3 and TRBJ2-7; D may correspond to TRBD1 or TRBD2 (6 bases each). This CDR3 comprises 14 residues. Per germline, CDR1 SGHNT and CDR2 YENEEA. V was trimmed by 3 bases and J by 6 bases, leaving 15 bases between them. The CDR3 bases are TGTGCCAGCAGCTTGAGGGGGGTCTTCACCGAGCAGTACTTC. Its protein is CASSLRGVFTEQYF.

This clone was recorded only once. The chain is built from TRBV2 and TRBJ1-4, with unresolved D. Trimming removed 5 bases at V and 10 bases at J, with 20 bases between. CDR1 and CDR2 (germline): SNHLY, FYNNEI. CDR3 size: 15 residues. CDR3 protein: CASSPMETLGGKLFF. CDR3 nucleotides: TGTGCCAGCAGTCCTATGGAGACCCTGGGCGGAAAACTGTTTTTT.

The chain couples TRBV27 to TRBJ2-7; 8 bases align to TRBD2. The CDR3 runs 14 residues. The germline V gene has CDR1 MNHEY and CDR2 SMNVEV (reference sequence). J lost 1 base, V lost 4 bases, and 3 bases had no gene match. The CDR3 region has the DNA TGTGCCAGCAGTTACAGCGGGGGATCCTACGAGCAGTACTTC. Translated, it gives CASSYSGGSYEQYF.

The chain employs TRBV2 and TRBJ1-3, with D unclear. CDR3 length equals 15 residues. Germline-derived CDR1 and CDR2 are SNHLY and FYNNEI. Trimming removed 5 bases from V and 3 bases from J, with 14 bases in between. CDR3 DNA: TGTGCCAGCAGTTACGGGCAGTACGGTGGAAACACCATATATTTT. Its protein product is CASSYGQYGGNTIYF.

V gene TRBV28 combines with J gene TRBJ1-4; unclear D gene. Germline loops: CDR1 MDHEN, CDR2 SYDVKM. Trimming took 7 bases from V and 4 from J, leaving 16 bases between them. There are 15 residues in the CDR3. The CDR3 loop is CASTPTSRYNEKLFF. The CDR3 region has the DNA TGTGCCAGCACCCCCACGTCCAGGTATAATGAAAAACTGTTTTTT.

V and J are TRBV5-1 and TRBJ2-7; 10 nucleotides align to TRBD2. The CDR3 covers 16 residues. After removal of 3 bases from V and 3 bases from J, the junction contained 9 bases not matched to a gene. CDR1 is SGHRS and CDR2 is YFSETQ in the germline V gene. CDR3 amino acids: CASSSRPGLAIYEQYF. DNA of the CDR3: TGCGCCAGCAGCTCCAGACCGGGACTAGCGATCTACGAGCAGTACTTC.

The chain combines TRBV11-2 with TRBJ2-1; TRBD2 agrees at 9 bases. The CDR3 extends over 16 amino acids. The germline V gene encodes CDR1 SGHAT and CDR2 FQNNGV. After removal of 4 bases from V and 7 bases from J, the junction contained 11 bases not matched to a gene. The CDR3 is CASSCQPAGGCNEQFF. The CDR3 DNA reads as TGTGCCAGCAGCTGTCAGCCAGCGGGAGGATGTAATGAGCAGTTCTTC.